This T cell receptor beta chain was recorded in a study of brain T cells in children with intractable seizures. Turning to this clone: Antigen unknown.

Sequenced by immunoSEQ multiplex PCR; TCRdb stores in-frame clones only, minus some. The profile covers hundreds of thousands of clones, with about 94% appearing a single time and roughly 6% taken by the ten largest. This CDR3 is built from 13 residues. From germline, CDR1 is SGHDT and CDR2 YYEEEE. With 4 bases removed from V and 6 bases from J, the gap between germline ends came to 12 bases. Study-level results: HCMV serostatus was not known, and viral specificity came from CDR3 similarity only. Pre- and post-surgery blood differed in depth, so pre-surgery absences may be undersampling.

The time point denotes: blood from clinic visit 5 months post-surgery; TSC patient then seizure free. Surgery cases with the highest brain T cell transcript signatures were chosen for sequencing. Patients received at least one anti-epileptic drug before surgery. The origin of this receptor is a boy under two years old with tuberous sclerosis and intractable seizures. This chain links TRBV5-6 with TRBJ2-3; TRBD1 might be the D (5 bases). The material was peripheral blood, obtained more than 4 months after surgery. CDR3: CASSLSGSDTQYF. Here the CDR3 DNA reads TGTGCCAGCAGCCTATCAGGGTCGGATACGCAGTATTTT.